This T cell receptor beta chain was observed in a study of blood T cell repertoires in COVID-19. At the level of the study: Samples taken during acute and convalescent COVID-19 were collected in the United States, Italy and Spain. From T cells, B-cell-depleted T cells, or PBMCs came the material, which was cDNA or gDNA.

The germline CDR1 and CDR2 sequences are MNHEY and SVGAGI. The CDR3 has 15 amino acids. The junction had 7 bases not matched to a gene; V was cut back by 7 bases and J by 2 bases. Original processing methods: Reference gene primer amplification in the assay estimated nucleated cell counts. Profiled with immunoSEQ multiplex PCR; TCRdb holds only in-frame clones, not every one. Clone size and the V and J calls come from that table; the DNA yielded D and trimming. The sample gives 90,000 to 100,000 clones, less than 95% of which show up once; over 4.5% is in the top ten. V gene TRBV6-5 combines with J gene TRBJ2-7; 11 bases map to TRBD2. Material: peripheral blood. This TCR derives from a man aged 50 or older with acute or convalescent COVID-19. The CDR3 nucleotides read TGTGCCAGCACACTAGCGGGAGAAGGGACCTACGAGCAGTACTTC. It specifies CASTLAGEGTYEQYF.